The next 13 T cell receptor beta chains were all read from a single sample in a study of blood T cells in healthy people across ages. Through a sample-barcoded 5' primer and a J-beta primer mix, a second PCR was run for roughly 6 to 11 cycles. A single record per CDR3 protein comes from TCRdb applying MiXCR to the 5' RACE reads. This repertoire shows about 970,000 distinct CDR3 sequences, approximately 50% found once; its top ten account for about a fifth. Sequencing used blood. Receptors originate from a woman in her sixties or seventies in good health.

This clonotype has a handful of counts. V usage is TRBV20-1 and J usage is TRBJ2-7; TRBD1 might be the D (6 bases). This CDR3 contains 13 residues. Germline lookup yields CDR1 DFQATT and CDR2 SNEGSKA (reference sequence). Between the trimmed V and J ends, which lost 6 bases and 4 bases, there was a span of 16 bases. The chain's CDR3 is CSAGRWGRYEQYF. CDR3 sequence (DNA): TGCAGTGCGGGCCGGTGGGGGCGGTACGAGCAGTACTTC.

A remark on this clonotype: Being one base from a much bigger clone, this may be a read error. The genes are TRBV6-2 or TRBV6-3 and TRBJ2-4; D tentatively fits TRBD1 or TRBD2 (5 bases each). This CDR3 spans 13 amino acids. V lost 5 bases and J 7 bases, leaving 12 bases between the germline ends. Germline CDR1 MNHEY, CDR2 SVGEGT. In DNA form, the CDR3 reads TGTGCCAGCAGTGCGGGTCCAGGGAACATTCAGTACTTC. This translates into CASSAGPGNIQYF.

The table lists this clonotype with a few counts. The chain joins TRBV4-1 to TRBJ2-4; D gene unclear. The tail of the sequence fits TRBJ2-7 better, so the J call may be wrong. Looked up from germline, CDR1 is MGHRA and CDR2 is YSYEKL. This CDR3 is built from 15 residues. The CDR3 region is CASSLTSFETYEQYF. In nucleotides, the CDR3 is TGCGCCAGCAGCCTCACATCCTTCGAAACCTACGAGCAGTACTTC.

This clonotype was seen a few times. This chain links TRBV29-1 with TRBJ2-3, with D possibly being TRBD1 or TRBD2 (5 bases each). Germline lookup yields CDR1 SQVTM and CDR2 ANQGSEA. The CDR3 is 12 amino acids. V was shortened by 4 bases and J by 3 bases, with 8 bases between the two germline ends. The DNA of the CDR3 is TGCAGCGTTGGGGGGTTGACAGATACGCAGTATTTT. This codes for CSVGGLTDTQYF.

The rearrangement uses TRBV7-9 and TRBJ2-3; a weak D match, TRBD2 (5 bases). Trimming stripped 4 bases from V and 4 bases from J, with 18 bases between. This CDR3 has 16 residues. Germline loops: CDR1 SEHNR, CDR2 FQNEAQ (reference sequence). The DNA for the CDR3 is TGTGCCAGCAGCTCCCAGCGGCCTGCTGACCCAGATACGCAGTATTTT. The encoded protein is CASSSQRPADPDTQYF.

About this clonotype itself: Germline and junction disagree at one end, which may indicate a read error. V usage is TRBV7-2 and J usage is TRBJ2-7, with D tentatively TRBD2 (5 bases). Germline V CDR1 and CDR2: SGHTA, FQGNSA. The CDR3 is 17 residues long. The DNA of the CDR3 is TGTGCCAGCGGCTTAGCGCGATCGGGTTTACTCTCCTACGAGCAGTACTTC. Residues: CASGLARSGLLSYEQYF.

J is TRBJ2-4 and V is TRBV7-2; 10 nucleotides align to TRBD1. This CDR3 comprises 14 residues. CDR1 and CDR2 (germline): SGHTA, FQGNSA. After removal of 4 bases from V and 4 bases from J, the junction contained 1 base not matched to a gene. CDR3 DNA sequence: TGTGCCAGCAGCTGGGGACAGGGGAAAAACATTCAGTACTTC. This sequence encodes CASSWGQGKNIQYF.

This clonotype was counted once. The chain recombines TRBV30 with TRBJ1-2, with a tentative D call TRBD1 (6 bases). CDR1 is GTSNPN and CDR2 is SVGIG in the germline V gene (reference sequence). V was trimmed by 1 base and J by 2 bases, leaving 11 bases between them. The CDR3 is 14 residues long. CDR3 residues: CAWSEYRANYGYTF. CDR3 nucleotide sequence: TGTGCCTGGAGTGAATACAGGGCCAACTATGGCTACACCTTC.

V and J are TRBV7-6 and TRBJ2-1; 10 nucleotides agree with TRBD2. The CDR3 has 16 amino acids. V shed 6 bases and J 1 base; nucleotides not matched to a gene: 6. Germline V gene sequence: CDR1 SGHVS, CDR2 FNYEAQ. The CDR3 DNA is TGTGCCAGCAGACCTAGCGGGAGAAGGTCCTACAATGAGCAGTTCTTC. Amino acids: CASRPSGRRSYNEQFF. Full variable domain (rest looked up from reference TRBV7-6 and TRBJ2-1): GAGVSQSPRYKVTKRGQDVALRCDPISGHVSLYWYRQALGQGPEFLTYFNYEAQQDKSGLPNDRFSAERPEGSISTLTIQRTEQRDSAMYRCASRPSGRRSYNEQFFGPGTRLTVL.

This chain uses TRBV3-1 with TRBJ2-1; the D is unclear. V was shortened by 0 bases and J by 8 bases, with 17 bases between the two germline ends. The germline V gene has CDR1 LGHDT and CDR2 YNNKEL (reference sequence). The CDR3 is 16 residues long. CDR3 DNA sequence: TGTGCCAGCAGCCAAGATTCCCAAGCGCTCCACGATGAGCAGTTCTTC. As protein: CASSQDSQALHDEQFF.

This clonotype appeared once. The CDR3, as DNA: TGCAGTGCTCCCCGGGGGGGGAGTAGCGACCGAGATACGCAGTATTTT. Its translation is CSAPRGGSSDRDTQYF. The chain has TRBV20-1 and TRBJ2-3; 8 positions agree with TRBD2. V lost 5 bases to trimming and J lost 5 bases; unmatched junction nucleotides: 15. Germline V CDR1 and CDR2: DFQATT, SNEGSKA (reference sequence). The CDR3 covers 16 residues.

The chain couples TRBV10-3 to TRBJ1-1, with D hard to call. V shed 8 bases and J shed 0 bases, with 13 bases lying between them. The CDR3 length is 14 residues. Per the germline V gene, CDR1 is ENHRY and CDR2 is SYGVKD. CDR3 in DNA: TGTGCCATCCGAGGGAACAGCCTGAACACTGAAGCTTTCTTT. Encoded protein: CAIRGNSLNTEAFF.

The chain recombines TRBV27 with TRBJ1-6, with D possibly matching TRBD1 (6 bases). V was shortened by 3 bases and J by 6 bases, with 9 bases between the two germline ends. The CDR3 length is 14 residues. The V gene's germline CDR1 is MNHEY and CDR2 SMNVEV (reference sequence). CDR3 in DNA: TGTGCCAGCAGTTTGGGACAAAGTAATTCACCCCTCCACTTT. Its translation is CASSLGQSNSPLHF.